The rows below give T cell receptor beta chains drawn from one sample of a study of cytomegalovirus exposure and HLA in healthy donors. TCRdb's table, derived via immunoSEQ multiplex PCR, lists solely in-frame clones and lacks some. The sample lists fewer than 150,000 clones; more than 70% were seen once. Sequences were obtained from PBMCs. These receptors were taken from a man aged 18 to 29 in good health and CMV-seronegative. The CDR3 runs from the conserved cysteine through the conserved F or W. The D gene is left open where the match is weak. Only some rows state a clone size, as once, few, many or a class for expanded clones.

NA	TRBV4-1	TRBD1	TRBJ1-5	CASSPGTDNQPQHF	TGCGCCAGCAGCCCTGGGACAGACAATCAGCCCCAGCATTTT
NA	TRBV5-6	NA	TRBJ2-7	CASSPAGGSYEQYF	TGTGCCAGCAGCCCGGCGGGCGGTTCCTACGAGCAGTACTTC
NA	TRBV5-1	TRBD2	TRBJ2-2	CASSFGRGGAPGELFF	TGCGCCAGCAGCTTCGGTCGCGGGGGGGCCCCCGGGGAGCTGTTTTTT
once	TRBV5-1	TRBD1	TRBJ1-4	CASSFGDRENEKLFF	TGCGCCAGCAGCTTCGGGGACAGAGAGAATGAAAAACTGTTTTTT
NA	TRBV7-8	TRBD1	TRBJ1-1	CASSLMDRGGTEAFF	TGTGCCAGCAGCTTAATGGACAGGGGAGGCACTGAAGCTTTCTTT
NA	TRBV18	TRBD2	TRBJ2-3	CASSPPKVAGGLGTDTQYF	TGTGCCAGCTCACCACCCAAGGTAGCGGGGGGGCTCGGCACAGATACGCAGTATTTT
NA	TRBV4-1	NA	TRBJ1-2	CASSQAGMDRNYGYTF	TGCGCCAGCAGCCAAGCGGGGATGGACCGAAACTATGGCTACACCTTC
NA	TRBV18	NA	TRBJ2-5	CASQTLSGETQYF	TGTGCCAGCCAAACCCTGTCCGGAGAGACCCAGTACTTC
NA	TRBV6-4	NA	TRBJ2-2	CASSSKFSGTGELFF	TGTGCCAGCAGTTCGAAATTTAGCGGCACCGGGGAGCTGTTTTTT
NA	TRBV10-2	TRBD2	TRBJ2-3	CASGTSGGTDTQYF	TGCGCCAGCGGGACTAGCGGGGGCACAGATACGCAGTATTTT
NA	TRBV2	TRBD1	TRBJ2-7	CASKGDRTVTYEQYF	TGTGCCAGCAAAGGGGACAGAACTGTCACCTACGAGCAGTACTTC
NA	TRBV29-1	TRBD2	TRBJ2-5	CSVGFSGSGETQYF	TGCAGCGTTGGGTTTAGCGGGAGTGGAGAGACCCAGTACTTC
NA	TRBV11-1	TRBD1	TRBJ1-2	CASSFARQGCGYTF	TGTGCCAGCAGCTTCGCGAGACAGGGTTGTGGCTACACCTTC
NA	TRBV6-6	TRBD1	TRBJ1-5	CASSYTGQGAQPQHF	TGTGCCAGCAGTTACACTGGACAGGGGGCTCAGCCCCAGCATTTT
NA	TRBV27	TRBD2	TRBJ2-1	CASSLSGGQNNEQFF	TGTGCCAGCAGTTTGTCGGGAGGGCAGAACAATGAGCAGTTCTTC
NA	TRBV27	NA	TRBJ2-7	CASSPRDTIDEQYF	TGTGCCAGCAGTCCAAGGGACACAATAGACGAGCAGTACTTC
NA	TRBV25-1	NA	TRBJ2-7	CASSESAYEQYF	TGTGCCAGCAGTGAATCCGCCTACGAGCAGTACTTC
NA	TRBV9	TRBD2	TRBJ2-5	CASSVGASGDQETQYF	TGTGCCAGCAGCGTAGGTGCTAGCGGGGACCAAGAGACCCAGTACTTC
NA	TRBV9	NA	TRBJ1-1	CASSILDRNTEAFF	TGTGCCAGCAGCATACTGGACAGGAACACTGAAGCTTTCTTT
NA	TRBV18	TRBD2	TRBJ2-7	CASSPLPSGSQTYEQYF	TGTGCCAGCTCACCACTTCCTAGCGGGAGCCAAACCTACGAGCAGTACTTC
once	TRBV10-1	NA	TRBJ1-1	CASSESGYNTEAFF	TGCGCCAGCAGTGAGTCGGGCTATAACACTGAAGCTTTCTTT
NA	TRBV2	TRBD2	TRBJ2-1	CASRKLAAGSYNEQFF	TGTGCCAGCAGGAAACTAGCGGCCGGTTCCTACAATGAGCAGTTCTTC
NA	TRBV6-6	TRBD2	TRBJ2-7	CASRVTFGTSHEQYF	TGTGCCAGCAGAGTTACTTTCGGGACTAGCCACGAGCAGTACTTC
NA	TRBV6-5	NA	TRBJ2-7	CASSYSNEQYF	TGTGCCAGCAGTTACAGCAACGAGCAGTACTTC
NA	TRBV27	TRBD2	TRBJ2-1	CASTVGLAEPHEQFF	TGTGCCAGCACCGTCGGACTAGCGGAGCCCCATGAGCAGTTCTTC
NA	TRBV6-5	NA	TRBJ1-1	CASSYSTGGDTEAFF	TGTGCCAGCAGTTACTCTACGGGGGGTGACACTGAAGCTTTCTTT
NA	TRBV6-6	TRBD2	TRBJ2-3	CASSSLAGADTQYF	TGTGCCAGCAGTTCCCTAGCGGGGGCGGATACGCAGTATTTT
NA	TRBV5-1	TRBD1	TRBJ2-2	CASSADRDSGELFF	TGCGCCAGCAGCGCGGACAGGGATAGCGGGGAGCTGTTTTTT
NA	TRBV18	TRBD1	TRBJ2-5	CASSRNPQGDQETQYF	TGTGCCAGCTCACGGAACCCACAGGGGGACCAAGAGACCCAGTACTTC
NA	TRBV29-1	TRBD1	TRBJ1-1	CSVSGQLNTEAFF	TGCAGCGTTTCGGGACAGTTGAACACTGAAGCTTTCTTT
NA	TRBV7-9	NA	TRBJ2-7	CASSFQGGHSYEQYF	TGTGCCAGCAGCTTCCAGGGCGGTCACTCCTACGAGCAGTACTTC
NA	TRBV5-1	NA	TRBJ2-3	CASSSRDIDDTQYF	TGCGCCAGCAGCTCCCGGGACATCGATGATACGCAGTATTTT
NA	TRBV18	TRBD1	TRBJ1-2	CASSEDRGSSNYGYTF	TGTGCCAGCTCAGAGGACAGGGGTTCGAGTAACTATGGCTACACCTTC
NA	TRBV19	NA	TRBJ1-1	CASSPQGTEAFF	TGTGCCAGTAGTCCCCAGGGGACTGAAGCTTTCTTT
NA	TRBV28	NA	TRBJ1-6	CASGLGQWDNSPLHF	TGTGCCAGCGGATTAGGACAGTGGGATAATTCACCCCTCCACTTT
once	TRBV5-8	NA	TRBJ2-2	CASSLGFLTNTGELFF	TGTGCCAGCAGCCTAGGATTTCTAACGAACACCGGGGAGCTGTTTTTT
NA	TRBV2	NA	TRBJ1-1	CASSDFRNTEAFF	TGTGCCAGCAGTGATTTCAGGAACACTGAAGCTTTCTTT
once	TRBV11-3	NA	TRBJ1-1	CASSLDFSTEAFF	TGTGCCAGCAGCTTAGATTTTAGCACTGAAGCTTTCTTT
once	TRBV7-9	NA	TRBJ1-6	CASSFPSSYNSPLHF	TGTGCCAGCAGCTTCCCGAGCTCCTATAATTCACCCCTCCACTTT
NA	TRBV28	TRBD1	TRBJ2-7	CASSLTGGLDEQYF	TGTGCCAGCAGTTTAACAGGGGGTCTTGACGAGCAGTACTTC